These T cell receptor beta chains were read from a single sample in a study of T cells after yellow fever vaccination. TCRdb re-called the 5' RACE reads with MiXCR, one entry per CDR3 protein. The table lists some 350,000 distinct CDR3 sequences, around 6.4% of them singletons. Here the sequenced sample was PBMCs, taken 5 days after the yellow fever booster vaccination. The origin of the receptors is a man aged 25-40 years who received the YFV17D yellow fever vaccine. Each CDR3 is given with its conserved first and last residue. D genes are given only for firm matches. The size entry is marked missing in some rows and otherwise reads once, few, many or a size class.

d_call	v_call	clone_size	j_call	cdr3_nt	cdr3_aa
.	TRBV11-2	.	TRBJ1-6	TGTGCCAGCAGTTCAGACCTCATCTCACCCCTCCACTTT	CASSSDLISPLHF
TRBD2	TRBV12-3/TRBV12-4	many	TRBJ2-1	TGTGCCAGCACTCCGGGACTAGGGTCCTACAATGAGCAGTTCTTC	CASTPGLGSYNEQFF
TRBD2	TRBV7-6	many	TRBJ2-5	TGTGCCAGCAGCCATACCGCCCCGGGAGGGCCTCGAGAGACCCAGTACTTC	CASSHTAPGGPRETQYF
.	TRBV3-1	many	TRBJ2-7	TGTGCCAGCAGCCCCTCAGAGGGACCCTACGAGCAGTACTTC	CASSPSEGPYEQYF
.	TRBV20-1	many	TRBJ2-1	TGCAGTGCTAGGAGAGAGGTCGGTTCGGAGTTCTTC	CSARREVGSEFF
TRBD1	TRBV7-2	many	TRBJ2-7	TGTGCCAGCAGCGCGGACAGGAGCTCCTACGAGCAGTACTTC	CASSADRSSYEQYF
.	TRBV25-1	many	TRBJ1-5	TGTGCCAGCAGGGAGGCGGGGACGGATCAGCCCCAGCATTTT	CASREAGTDQPQHF
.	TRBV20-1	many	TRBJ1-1	TGCAGTGCTAGAGATAGGCGGGGAAACACTGAAGCTTTCTTT	CSARDRRGNTEAFF
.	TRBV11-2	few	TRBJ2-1	TGTGCCAGCAGCTTGTATAGCGGCTACCCTCCCCCCTACAATGAGCAGTTCTTC	CASSLYSGYPPPYNEQFF
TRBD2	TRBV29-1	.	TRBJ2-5	TGCAGCGGACGGACTAGCGGGAGCGGTGAGACCCAGTACTTC	CSGRTSGSGETQYF
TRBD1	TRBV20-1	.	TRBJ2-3	TGCTGTGCTAGAGATTACTACAGGGGGTCCACAGATACGCAGTATTTT	CCARDYYRGSTDTQYF
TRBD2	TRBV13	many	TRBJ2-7	TGTGCCAGCAGCGCGCGACTAGCGGGGCCCTACGAGCAGTACTTC	CASSARLAGPYEQYF
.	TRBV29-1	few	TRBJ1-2	TGCAGCGCCCGACGCGCCGAAACCAATGGCTACACCTTC	CSARRAETNGYTF
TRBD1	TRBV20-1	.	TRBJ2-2	TGCAGTGCTAGGGACAGGGGGGGGAACACCGGGGAGCTGTTTTTT	CSARDRGGNTGELFF